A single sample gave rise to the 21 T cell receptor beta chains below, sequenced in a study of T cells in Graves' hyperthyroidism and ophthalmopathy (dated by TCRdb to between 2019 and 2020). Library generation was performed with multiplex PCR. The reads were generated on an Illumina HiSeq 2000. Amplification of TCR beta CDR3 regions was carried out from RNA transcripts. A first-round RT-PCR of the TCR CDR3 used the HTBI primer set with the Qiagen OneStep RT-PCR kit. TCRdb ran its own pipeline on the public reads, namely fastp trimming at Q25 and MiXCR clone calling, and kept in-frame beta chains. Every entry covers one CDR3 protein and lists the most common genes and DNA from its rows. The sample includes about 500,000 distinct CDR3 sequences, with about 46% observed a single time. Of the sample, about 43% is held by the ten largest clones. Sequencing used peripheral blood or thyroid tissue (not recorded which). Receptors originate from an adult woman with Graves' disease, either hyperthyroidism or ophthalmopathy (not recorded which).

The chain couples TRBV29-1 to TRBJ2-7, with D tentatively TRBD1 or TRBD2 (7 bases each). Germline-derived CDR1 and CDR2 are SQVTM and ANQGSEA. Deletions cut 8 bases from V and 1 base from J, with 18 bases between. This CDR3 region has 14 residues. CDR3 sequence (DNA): TGCAGCTTGGGGGGGGGACAGATGTCCTACGAGCAGTACTTC. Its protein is CSLGGGQMSYEQYF.

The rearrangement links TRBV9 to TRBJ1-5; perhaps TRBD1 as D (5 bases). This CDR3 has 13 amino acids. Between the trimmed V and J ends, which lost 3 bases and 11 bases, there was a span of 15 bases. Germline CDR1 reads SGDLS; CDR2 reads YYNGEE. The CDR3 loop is CASSAGDPETQHF. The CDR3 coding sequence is TGTGCCAGCAGCGCCGGGGACCCAGAGACCCAGCATTTT.

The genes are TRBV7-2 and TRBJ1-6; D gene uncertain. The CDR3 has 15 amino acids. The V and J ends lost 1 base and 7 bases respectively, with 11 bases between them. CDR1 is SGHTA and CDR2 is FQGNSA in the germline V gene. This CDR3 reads CASSLGVGNNSPLHF. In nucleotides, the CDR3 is TGTGCCAGCAGCTTAGGGGTAGGGAACAATTCACCCCTCCACTTT.

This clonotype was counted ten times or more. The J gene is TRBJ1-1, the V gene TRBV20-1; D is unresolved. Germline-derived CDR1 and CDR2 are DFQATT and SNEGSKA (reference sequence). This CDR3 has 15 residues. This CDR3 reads CNPLVAERGNTEAFF. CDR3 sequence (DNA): TGCAACCCACTGGTGGCGGAGCGGGGGAACACTGAAGCTTTCTTT.

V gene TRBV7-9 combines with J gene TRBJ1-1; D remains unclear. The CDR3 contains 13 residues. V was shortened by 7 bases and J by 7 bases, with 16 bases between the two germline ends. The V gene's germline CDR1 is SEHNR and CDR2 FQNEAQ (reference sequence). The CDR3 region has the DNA TGTGCCAGCATCCCACTTGGGCCGGTTGAAGCTTTCTTT. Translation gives CASIPLGPVEAFF.

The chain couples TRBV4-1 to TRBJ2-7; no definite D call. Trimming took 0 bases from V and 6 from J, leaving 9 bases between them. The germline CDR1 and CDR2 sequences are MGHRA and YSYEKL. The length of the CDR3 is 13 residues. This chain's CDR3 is CASSQDAALEQYF. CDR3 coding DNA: TGCGCCAGCAGCCAAGATGCTGCCCTCGAGCAGTACTTC.

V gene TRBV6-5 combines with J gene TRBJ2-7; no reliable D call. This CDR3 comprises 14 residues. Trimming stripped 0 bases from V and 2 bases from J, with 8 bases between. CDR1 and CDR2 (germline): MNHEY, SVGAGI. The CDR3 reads CASSYSHPTYEQYF. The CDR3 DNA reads TGTGCCAGCAGTTACTCCCACCCGACCTACGAGCAGTACTTC.

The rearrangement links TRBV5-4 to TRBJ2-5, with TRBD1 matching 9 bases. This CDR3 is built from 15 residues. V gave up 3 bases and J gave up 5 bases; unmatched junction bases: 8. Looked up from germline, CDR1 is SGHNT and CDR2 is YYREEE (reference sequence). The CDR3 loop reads CASSSRPGQGETQYF. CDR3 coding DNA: TGTGCCAGCAGCTCCCGCCCTGGACAGGGGGAGACCCAGTACTTC.

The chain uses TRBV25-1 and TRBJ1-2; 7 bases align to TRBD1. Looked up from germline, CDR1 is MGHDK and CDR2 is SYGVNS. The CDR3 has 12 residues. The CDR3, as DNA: TGTGCTAGCGACAGGGATTACTATGGCTACACCTTC. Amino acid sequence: CASDRDYYGYTF.

CDR3 loop: CASSPQGLEGNEQYF. The CDR3 DNA follows: TGTGCCAGCAGCCCTCAGGGACTTGAAGGCAATGAGCAGTACTTC. This chain joins TRBV7-3 and TRBJ2-7; D might be TRBD2 (6 bases). The CDR3 is 15 amino acids. Trimming stripped 5 bases from V and 7 bases from J, with 21 bases between. Germline lookup yields CDR1 SGHTA and CDR2 FQGTGA.

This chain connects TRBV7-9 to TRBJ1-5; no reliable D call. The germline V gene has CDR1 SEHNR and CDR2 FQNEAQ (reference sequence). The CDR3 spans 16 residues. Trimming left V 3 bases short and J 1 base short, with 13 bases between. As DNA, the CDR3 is TGTGCCAGCAGCTTGAGAGATCCGCAGAGCAATCAGCCCCAGCATTTT. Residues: CASSLRDPQSNQPQHF.

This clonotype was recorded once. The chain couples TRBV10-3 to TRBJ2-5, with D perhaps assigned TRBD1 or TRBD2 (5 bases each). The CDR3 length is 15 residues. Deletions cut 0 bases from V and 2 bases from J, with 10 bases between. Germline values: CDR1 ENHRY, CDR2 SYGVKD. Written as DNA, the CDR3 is TGTGCCATCAGTGAGTCGGGGGAGACACAAGAGACCCAGTACTTC. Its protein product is CAISESGETQETQYF.

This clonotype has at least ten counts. The CDR3 nucleotides read TGTGCCACCAGCAGAGATAGGGGACAGGGGGCAAATCAGCCCCAGCATTTT. Its translation is CATSRDRGQGANQPQHF. The chain is built from TRBV15 and TRBJ1-5; the match to TRBD1 covers 12 bases. The CDR3 is 17 residues long. Germline assignment: CDR1 LNHNV and CDR2 YYDKDF (reference sequence). Trimming took 0 bases from V and 4 from J; bases not matched to a gene: 4. The full variable domain, with the rest looked up from reference TRBV15 and TRBJ1-5, is DAMVIQNPRYQVTQFGKPVTLSCSQTLNHNVMYWYQQKSSQAPKLLFHYYDKDFNNEADTPDNFQSRRPNTSFCFLDIRSPGLGDTAMYLCATSRDRGQGANQPQHFGDGTRLSIL.

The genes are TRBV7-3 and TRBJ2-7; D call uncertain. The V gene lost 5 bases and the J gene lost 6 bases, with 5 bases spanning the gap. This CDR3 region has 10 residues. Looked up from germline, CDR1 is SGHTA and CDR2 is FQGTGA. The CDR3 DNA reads TGTGCCAGCAGCATACGCGAGCAGTACTTC. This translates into CASSIREQYF.

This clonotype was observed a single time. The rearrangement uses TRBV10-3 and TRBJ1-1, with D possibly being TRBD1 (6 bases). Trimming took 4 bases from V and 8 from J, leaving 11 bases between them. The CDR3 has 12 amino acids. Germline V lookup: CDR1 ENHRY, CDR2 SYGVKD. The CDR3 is CAISGPGAEAFF. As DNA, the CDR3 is TGTGCCATCAGTGGGCCGGGGGCCGAAGCTTTCTTT.

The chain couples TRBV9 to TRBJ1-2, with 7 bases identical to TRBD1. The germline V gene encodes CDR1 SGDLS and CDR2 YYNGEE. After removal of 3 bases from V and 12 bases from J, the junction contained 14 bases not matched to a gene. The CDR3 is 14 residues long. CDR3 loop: CASSGRGDSSGNTF. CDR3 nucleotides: TGTGCCAGCAGCGGAAGGGGGGACAGCTCTGGAAACACCTTC.

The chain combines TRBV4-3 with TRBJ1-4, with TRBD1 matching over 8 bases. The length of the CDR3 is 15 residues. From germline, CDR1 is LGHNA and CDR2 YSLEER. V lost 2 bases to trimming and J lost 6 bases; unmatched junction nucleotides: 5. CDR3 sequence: CASSQLDREDEKLFF. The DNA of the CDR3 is TGCGCCAGCAGCCAACTGGACAGGGAGGATGAAAAACTGTTTTTT.

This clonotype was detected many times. CDR3 in DNA: TGTGCCAGCAGCGTTGAGGCCCACAGGACCTATGGCTACACCTTC. This translates into CASSVEAHRTYGYTF. This chain links TRBV9 with TRBJ1-2; a possible D gene is TRBD1 (5 bases). Trimming left V 2 bases short and J 4 bases short, with 15 bases between. The CDR3 length is 15 residues. The germline V gene has CDR1 SGDLS and CDR2 YYNGEE.

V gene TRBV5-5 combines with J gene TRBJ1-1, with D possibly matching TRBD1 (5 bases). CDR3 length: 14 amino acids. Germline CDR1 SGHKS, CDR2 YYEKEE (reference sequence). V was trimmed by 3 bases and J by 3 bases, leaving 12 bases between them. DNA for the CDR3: TGTGCCAGCAGCTCAGGGTATAAGGACACTGAAGCTTTCTTT. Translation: CASSSGYKDTEAFF.

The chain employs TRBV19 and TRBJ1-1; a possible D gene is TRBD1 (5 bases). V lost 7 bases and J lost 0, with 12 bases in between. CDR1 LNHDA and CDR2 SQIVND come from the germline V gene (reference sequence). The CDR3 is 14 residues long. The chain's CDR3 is CASMGRTLNTEAFF. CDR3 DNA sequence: TGTGCCAGTATGGGACGCACGCTGAACACTGAAGCTTTCTTT.

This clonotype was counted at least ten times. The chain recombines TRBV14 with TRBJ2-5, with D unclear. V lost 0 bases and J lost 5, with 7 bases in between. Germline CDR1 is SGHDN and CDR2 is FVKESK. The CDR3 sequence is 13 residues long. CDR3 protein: CASSQDLGETQYF. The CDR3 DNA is TGTGCCAGCAGCCAAGACCTGGGGGAGACCCAGTACTTC.